One TCR beta chain is described in this entry. The PCR had 60 Vbeta and 13 Jbeta primers. The repertoire was sequenced with immunoSEQ multiplex PCR; TCRdb's copy has only in-frame clones and lacks some. Of approximately 150,000 clones in the sample, around four fifths were seen once. This CDR3 is built from 15 residues. Per germline, CDR1 WSHSY and CDR2 SAAADI. V shed 5 bases and J shed 0 bases, with 13 bases lying between them. The entry originates in a study of cytomegalovirus exposure and HLA in healthy donors. Sequenced: PBMCs. The J gene is TRBJ2-5, the V gene TRBV10-2, with D perhaps matching TRBD2 (6 bases). The receptor was derived from a man younger than 35 in good health and CMV-seropositive. The CDR3 DNA reads as TGCGCCAGCAGTTCCTTAGCGGAAGACCAAGAGACCCAGTACTTC. Amino acids: CASSSLAEDQETQYF.